The next 27 T cell receptor beta chains were all read from a single sample in a study of T cells in Graves' hyperthyroidism and ophthalmopathy. Amplification of TCR beta CDR3 regions used RNA as the template. An initial round of RT-PCR targeting the TCR CDR3 relied on the HTBI primer set. A single record per CDR3 protein comes from TCRdb applying MiXCR to the multiplex PCR reads. The sample shows 500,000 to 750,000 distinct CDR3 sequences, 15% to 19% of them seen only once. The sequencing input was blood. These receptors were obtained from a woman in her twenties or thirties with Graves' hyperthyroidism.

In this sample, this clonotype turned up many times. The J gene is TRBJ2-1, the V gene TRBV6-1, with 8 bases matching TRBD1. The length of the CDR3 is 13 residues. Unmatched junction bases numbered 7, after V lost 5 bases and J lost 10 bases. Germline-derived CDR1 and CDR2 are MNHNS and SASEGT. The CDR3 DNA follows: TGTGCCAGCAGTTTGGGACAGGTAGGGGAGCAGTTCTTC. Protein sequence: CASSLGQVGEQFF.

A note on this clonotype: Relative to the germline gene, one junction end is altered; a read error may explain this. This rearrangement joins TRBV18 to TRBJ2-1, with 12 bases that match TRBD1. The CDR3 runs 16 residues. CDR1 is KGHSH, CDR2 LQKENI, per germline. CDR3 DNA: TGTGCCAGCTCACGAACCCGGGACAGGGGGCTAAATGGGCAGTTCTTC. Protein: CASSRTRDRGLNGQFF.

This clonotype was counted at least ten times. The rearrangement joins TRBV5-1 to TRBJ2-7; 10 bases line up with TRBD2. The V gene end was trimmed by 4 bases and the J gene end by 3 bases; junction bases not matched to a gene: 7. CDR3 length: 15 residues. Looked up from germline, CDR1 is SGHRS and CDR2 is YFSETQ. The CDR3: CASSLGLAEDYEQYF. DNA of the CDR3: TGCGCCAGCAGCCTAGGACTAGCGGAGGACTACGAGCAGTACTTC. Filled out from reference TRBV5-1 and TRBJ2-7, the complete variable domain reads KAGVTQTPRYLIKTRGQQVTLSCSPISGHRSVSWYQQTPGQGLQFLFEYFSETQRNKGNFPGRFSGRQFSNSRSEMNVSTLELGDSALYLCASSLGLAEDYEQYFGPGTRLTVT.

This clonotype was seen at least ten times. This rearrangement joins TRBV12-3 or TRBV12-4 to TRBJ1-5, with D unclear. The CDR3 runs to 14 residues. Trimming stripped 2 bases from V and 0 bases from J, with 5 bases between. CDR3 region: CASSLSYSNQPQHF. Written as DNA, the CDR3 is TGTGCCAGCAGTTTATCTTATAGCAATCAGCCCCAGCATTTT.

This clonotype was seen only a few times. The chain links TRBV7-9 to TRBJ1-3; D call uncertain. The CDR3 is 15 amino acids. Trimming shortened V by 4 bases and J by 0 bases, and 10 bases separated the two germline ends. Germline assignment: CDR1 SEHNR and CDR2 FQNEAQ (reference sequence). CDR3 loop: CASSSDTASGNTIYF. The CDR3 region has the DNA TGTGCCAGCAGCTCCGACACGGCCTCTGGAAACACCATATATTTT.

This clonotype came up a few times. The CDR3 sequence is CASSHGQPQETQYF. CDR3 DNA sequence: TGTGCCAGCAGCCACGGACAGCCCCAAGAGACCCAGTACTTC. V and J are TRBV12-3 or TRBV12-4 and TRBJ2-5, with D possibly TRBD1 on 6 matching bases. V was trimmed by 6 bases and J by 1 base, leaving 12 bases between them. This CDR3 contains 14 residues.

This clonotype was counted many times. The gene calls are TRBV5-1 and TRBJ2-1; TRBD1 agrees at 7 bases. Germline values: CDR1 SGHRS, CDR2 YFSETQ. J was trimmed by 3 bases and V by 1 base; bases with no gene match: 7. The CDR3 is 16 residues long. DNA of the CDR3: TGCGCCAGCAGCTTGTCCGGGACAGCCCGCTACAATGAGCAGTTCTTC. Translating it yields CASSLSGTARYNEQFF.

This clonotype was seen at least ten times. The chain has TRBV12-3 or TRBV12-4 and TRBJ2-7, with a possible D match to TRBD1 (7 bases). There are 13 residues in the CDR3. Trimming stripped 6 bases from V and 4 bases from J, with 13 bases between. The CDR3 sequence is CASRGRGAYEQYF. In nucleotides, the CDR3 is TGTGCCAGCAGAGGCAGGGGGGCATACGAGCAGTACTTC.

This clonotype occurred many times. The CDR3 bases are TGTGCCAGCAGCTCCTTCCGACTGACGAACACCGGGGAGCTGTTTTTT. This encodes CASSSFRLTNTGELFF. The V and J genes are TRBV11-2 and TRBJ2-2; no firm D call. This CDR3 contains 16 residues. Germline-derived CDR1 and CDR2 are SGHAT and FQNNGV. With 4 bases removed from V and 0 bases from J, the gap between germline ends came to 12 bases. The full variable domain, completed using reference TRBV11-2 and TRBJ2-2, is EAGVAQSPRYKIIEKRQSVAFWCNPISGHATLYWYQQILGQGPKLLIQFQNNGVVDDSQLPKDRFSAERLKGVDSTLKIQPAKLEDSAVYLCASSSFRLTNTGELFFGEGSRLTVL.

The chain carries TRBV10-2 and TRBJ1-1, with 7 bases aligning to TRBD1. V shed 7 bases, J shed 0 bases, and the junction held 2 bases outside the gene matches. Germline V CDR1 and CDR2: WSHSY, SAAADI. This CDR3 has 13 residues. The CDR3 DNA reads TGCGCCAGCAAACAGGGGATGAACACTGAAGCTTTCTTT. Translating it yields CASKQGMNTEAFF.

This chain uses TRBV18 with TRBJ1-5; 8 bases map to TRBD1. Germline CDR1 and CDR2: KGHSH and LQKENI. CDR3 length: 16 residues. V was pared by 3 bases and J by 2 bases, with 6 bases of the junction left unmatched. The CDR3 region is CASSPRTGTRNQPQHF. DNA of the CDR3: TGTGCCAGCTCACCGCGGACAGGGACGCGCAATCAGCCCCAGCATTTT. The whole variable domain, remainder taken from reference TRBV18 and TRBJ1-5, is NAGVMQNPRHLVRRRGQEARLRCSPMKGHSHVYWYRQLPEEGLKFMVYLQKENIIDESGMPKERFSAEFPKEGPSILRIQQVVRGDSAAYFCASSPRTGTRNQPQHFGDGTRLSIL.

This clonotype was picked up many times. The chain employs TRBV7-9 and TRBJ1-1, with 9 bases that match TRBD1. Germline CDR1 SEHNR, CDR2 FQNEAQ (reference sequence). The CDR3 is made up of 15 amino acids. Trimming removed 7 bases from V and 4 bases from J; junction bases left unmatched: 10. CDR3 DNA sequence: TGTGCCAGCACTGACTACAGGGGGCAACTCACTGAAGCTTTCTTT. It specifies CASTDYRGQLTEAFF.

This clonotype was observed many times. Germline and junction disagree at one end, which may indicate a read error. The chain carries TRBV11-2 and TRBJ2-1; D gene ambiguous. Germline V lookup: CDR1 SGHAT, CDR2 FQNNGV. The CDR3 contains 13 residues. In DNA, the CDR3 is TGCGCCAGCAGCTTGGCCCTCTACAATGAGCAGTTCTTC. It specifies CASSLALYNEQFF.

The sample holds a few counts of this clonotype. The V and J genes are TRBV15 and TRBJ2-3; tentatively, D is TRBD1 (6 bases). The CDR3 contains 15 residues. Trimming cost V 5 bases and J 3 bases, with 15 bases left between them. Germline lookup yields CDR1 LNHNV and CDR2 YYDKDF (reference sequence). CDR3 coding DNA: TGTGCCACCAGCTTAGGGCAGGGGATAACAGATACGCAGTATTTT. Translating it yields CATSLGQGITDTQYF.

This clonotype was recorded at least ten times. This chain links TRBV12-3 or TRBV12-4 with TRBJ2-7, with 10 bases fitting TRBD2. The trim removed 5 bases at V and 6 bases at J, leaving 16 bases unmatched. CDR3 length equals 17 residues. The CDR3 spells CASSPTGGLAGAFEQYF. CDR3 bases: TGTGCCAGCAGTCCAACCGGTGGTCTAGCGGGAGCCTTCGAGCAGTACTTC.

This clonotype appeared many times. V is TRBV20-1 and J is TRBJ1-1; D gene ambiguous. Trimming shortened V by 0 bases and J by 1 base, and 6 bases separated the two germline ends. This CDR3 spans 13 amino acids. The germline V gene has CDR1 DFQATT and CDR2 SNEGSKA (reference sequence). CDR3 residues: CSARDHTNTEAFF. In DNA form, the CDR3 reads TGCAGTGCTAGAGATCACACGAACACTGAAGCTTTCTTT.

This clonotype was seen many times. The genes are TRBV28 and TRBJ2-7; a possible D gene is TRBD2 (6 bases). Trimming took 6 bases from V and 0 from J, leaving 12 bases between them. The CDR3 spans 14 residues. Germline CDR1 MDHEN, CDR2 SYDVKM. For the CDR3, the DNA is TGTGCCAGCAGGGGACCGGGAGTCTCCTACGAGCAGTACTTC. Protein sequence: CASRGPGVSYEQYF.

This clonotype was found a few times. This sequence joins TRBV15 and TRBJ1-6; D might be TRBD1 (5 bases). CDR3 length: 17 residues. The V and J ends lost 2 bases and 7 bases respectively, with 18 bases between them. Germline CDR1 LNHNV, CDR2 YYDKDF (reference sequence). CDR3: CATSRTIERRTNSPLHF. The CDR3 bases are TGTGCCACCAGCAGAACTATCGAGCGACGGACAAATTCACCCCTCCACTTT.

The sample holds many counts of this clonotype. Sequence at one end of the junction differs from germline and may be a read error. The chain combines TRBV5-1 with TRBJ2-2, with TRBD2 matching over 10 bases. Germline V CDR1 and CDR2: SGHRS, YFSETQ. The CDR3 has 13 amino acids. The CDR3 DNA reads TGCGCCAGCGGGACTAGCGACACCCGGGAGCTGTTTTTT. Amino acid sequence: CASGTSDTRELFF.

This clonotype was observed a few times. The chain is built from TRBV20-1 and TRBJ2-1; 10 positions agree with TRBD2. V was pared by 6 bases and J by 4 bases, with 18 bases of the junction left unmatched. The CDR3 has 18 amino acids. Germline CDR1 DFQATT, CDR2 SNEGSKA (reference sequence). DNA for the CDR3: TGCAGTGCAATTGGGACTAGCGCGAAATTACCCCTTTACAATGAGCAGTTCTTC. It translates to CSAIGTSAKLPLYNEQFF.

This clonotype was counted at least ten times. The CDR3 region is CASSPRTAVNTEAFF. The CDR3 nucleotides are TGCGCCAGCAGCCCACGGACAGCCGTGAACACTGAAGCTTTCTTT. The rearrangement joins TRBV5-1 to TRBJ1-1, with a possible D match to TRBD1 (6 bases). This CDR3 contains 15 residues. Looked up from germline, CDR1 is SGHRS and CDR2 is YFSETQ. V was trimmed by 4 bases and J by 0 bases, leaving 13 bases between them.

This sequence joins TRBV4-1 and TRBJ2-7; TRBD1 is a possible D gene (6 bases). This CDR3 comprises 15 residues. Trimming took off 2 bases at V and 3 bases at J, with 14 bases between the two ends. Germline loops: CDR1 MGHRA, CDR2 YSYEKL. The CDR3: CASSQRTGLGYEQYF. The CDR3 coding sequence is TGCGCCAGCAGCCAACGCACAGGGTTGGGCTACGAGCAGTACTTC.

This clonotype was detected ten times or more. The V call is TRBV7-9, the J call TRBJ2-1; D is uncertain. CDR1 and CDR2 from the germline V gene are SEHNR and FQNEAQ (reference sequence). The ends were cut back, 2 bases at V and 2 bases at J, with 7 bases in the middle. The CDR3 totals 14 residues. This chain's CDR3 is CASSLMTAYNEQFF. The CDR3 coding sequence is TGTGCCAGCAGCTTAATGACTGCCTACAATGAGCAGTTCTTC.

For this clonotype: Compared with germline, one end of the junction differs, possibly owing to a read error. This chain uses TRBV12-3 or TRBV12-4 with TRBJ1-4; TRBD1 matches at 11 bases. The CDR3 extends over 16 amino acids. The CDR3 loop reads CASTRTGGRSNEKLLF. Written as DNA, the CDR3 is TGTGCCAGCACCCGGACAGGGGGCCGGTCTAATGAAAAACTGCTTTTT.

Worth noting for this clonotype: A much bigger clone sits one base away, suggesting this may be a read error. The conserved closing phenylalanine or tryptophan is absent in this CDR3, likely reflecting a read error. This rearrangement joins TRBV6-2 or TRBV6-3 to TRBJ2-7; no reliable D call. CDR3 length: 15 amino acids. Germline CDR1 is MNHEY and CDR2 is SVGEGT. V was cut by 2 bases and J by 2 bases, with 13 bases left in between. The CDR3 nucleotides read TGTGCCAGCAGTTACGACGCCGGAGCAACCTACGAGCAGTACTCC. It yields the protein CASSYDAGATYEQYS.

This clonotype was observed a handful of times. V is TRBV30 and J is TRBJ2-3; D gene unclear. Trimming took off 1 base at V and 2 bases at J, with 22 bases between the two ends. The length of the CDR3 is 18 residues. CDR1 and CDR2 (germline): GTSNPN, SVGIG (reference sequence). The CDR3 loop is CAWSAYLDLWADTDTQYF. As DNA, the CDR3 is TGTGCCTGGAGTGCCTACCTGGACCTTTGGGCGGACACAGATACGCAGTATTTT.

The table lists this clonotype with many counts. The chain employs TRBV5-1 and TRBJ2-5; D may match TRBD1 or TRBD2 (6 bases each). Germline CDR1 is SGHRS and CDR2 is YFSETQ. The ends were cut back, 0 bases at V and 5 bases at J, with 14 bases in the middle. The CDR3 is 15 amino acids. The chain's CDR3 is CASSLERGLFETQYF. The CDR3 DNA reads TGCGCCAGCAGCTTGGAACGGGGGCTCTTTGAGACCCAGTACTTC.